This T cell receptor (beta chain) was sequenced in a study of CD8+CD57+ T cells in acquired aplastic anemia. Study-wide background: Mean yield of DNA from sorted CD4+ and CD8+ cells was roughly 3.2 ug.

Sequencing was done on patients that had shown CD8+CD57+ cell expansion by flow cytometry. TCR beta VDJ and CDR3 profiling used genomic DNA as template. TCRdb analysed the reads with MiXCR anew, one entry per CDR3 protein. The sample records roughly 290,000 distinct CDR3 sequences, around three fifths being singletons. With regard to this clonotype: A read error may account for a junction end that differs from germline.

The germline V gene has CDR1 SGHTA and CDR2 FQGTGA. There are 13 residues in the CDR3. This chain connects TRBV7-3 to TRBJ1-1; D is perhaps TRBD1 (6 bases). The sample taken for sequencing was sorted CD4+, CD8+, or CD8+CD57+ T cells (not recorded which) from PBMCs. This TCR derives from a human donor with aplastic anemia. CDR3 region: CDSSPGVEAEAFF. CDR3 sequence (DNA): TGTGACAGCAGCCCAGGGGTTGAAGCTGAAGCTTTCTTT. The full variable domain, with the rest looked up from reference TRBV7-3 and TRBJ1-1, is GAGVSQTPSNKVTEKGKYVELRCDPISGHTALYWYRQSLGQGPEFLIYFQGTGAADDSGLPNDRFFAVRPEGSVSTLKIQRTERGDSAVYLCDSSPGVEAEAFFGQGTRLTVV.